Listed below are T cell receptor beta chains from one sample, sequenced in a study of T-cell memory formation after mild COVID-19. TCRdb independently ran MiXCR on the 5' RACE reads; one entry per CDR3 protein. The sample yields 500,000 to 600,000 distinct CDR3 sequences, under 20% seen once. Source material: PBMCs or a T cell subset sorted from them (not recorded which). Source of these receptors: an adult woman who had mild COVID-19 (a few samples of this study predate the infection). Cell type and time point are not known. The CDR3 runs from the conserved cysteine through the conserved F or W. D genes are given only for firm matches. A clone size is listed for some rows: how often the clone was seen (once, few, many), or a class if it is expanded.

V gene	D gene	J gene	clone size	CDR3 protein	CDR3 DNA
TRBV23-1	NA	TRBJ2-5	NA	CAPVEPKRTQYF	TGCGCACCAGTGGAGCCCAAGCGGACCCAGTACTTC
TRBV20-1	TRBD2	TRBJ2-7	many	CSATSGSVSSYEQYF	TGCAGTGCTACTAGCGGGAGTGTGAGCTCCTACGAGCAGTACTTC
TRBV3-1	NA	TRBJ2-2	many	CASSQVYTGELFF	TGTGCCAGCAGCCAAGTTTACACCGGGGAGCTGTTTTTT
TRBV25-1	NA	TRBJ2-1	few	CASSDQMLADEQFF	TGTGCCAGCAGTGACCAGATGCTGGCCGATGAGCAGTTCTTC
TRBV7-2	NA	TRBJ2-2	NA	CASSDMKLGNTGELFF	TGTGCCAGCAGCGATATGAAACTAGGAAACACCGGGGAGCTGTTTTTT
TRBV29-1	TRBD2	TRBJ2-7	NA	CSVAPAGGNHEQYF	TGCAGCGTAGCACCAGCGGGAGGGAATCACGAGCAGTACTTC
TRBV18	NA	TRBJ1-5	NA	CASSLSRESNQPQHF	TGTGCCAGCTCTCTTTCGAGGGAGAGCAATCAGCCCCAGCATTTT
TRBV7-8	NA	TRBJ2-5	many	CASSLFLETQYF	TGTGCCAGCAGCTTATTCTTGGAGACCCAGTACTTC
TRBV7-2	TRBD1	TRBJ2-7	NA	CASRPQGAPYEQYF	TGTGCCAGCAGGCCTCAGGGGGCGCCCTACGAGCAGTACTTC
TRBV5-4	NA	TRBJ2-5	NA	CASSPDFGETQYF	TGTGCCAGCAGCCCAGATTTCGGGGAGACCCAGTACTTC
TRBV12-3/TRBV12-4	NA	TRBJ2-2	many	CASSLSPELHTIGSGELFF	TGTGCCAGCAGTTTAAGCCCCGAACTACACACCATCGGTTCCGGGGAGCTGTTTTTT
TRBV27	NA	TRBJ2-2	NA	CASSVEGARGYTGELFF	TGTGCCAGCAGTGTCGAGGGGGCGCGGGGGTACACCGGGGAGCTGTTTTTT
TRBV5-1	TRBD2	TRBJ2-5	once	CASSLALSGGAQETQYF	TGCGCCAGCAGCTTGGCCCTGAGCGGGGGGGCCCAGGAGACCCAGTACTTC
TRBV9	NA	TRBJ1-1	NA	CASSVSGVWNTEAFF	TGTGCCAGCAGCGTATCTGGGGTCTGGAACACTGAAGCTTTCTTT
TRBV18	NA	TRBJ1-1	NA	CASSPPTQGGTEAFF	TGTGCCAGCTCACCCCCCACACAGGGTGGAACTGAAGCTTTCTTT
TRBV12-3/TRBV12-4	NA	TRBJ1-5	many	CASSPTGSQPQHF	TGCGCCAGCAGCCCGACAGGTTCCCAGCCCCAGCATTTT
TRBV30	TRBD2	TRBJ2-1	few	CAWSPGTSGRVGEQFF	TGTGCCTGGAGTCCAGGGACTAGCGGGAGAGTGGGTGAGCAGTTCTTC
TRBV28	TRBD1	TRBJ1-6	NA	CASLQGLNSPLHF	TGTGCCAGCCTACAGGGGCTTAATTCACCCCTCCACTTT
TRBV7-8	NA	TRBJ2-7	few	CASSLARDRSHEQYF	TGTGCCAGCAGCTTAGCGCGGGACCGATCCCACGAGCAGTACTTC
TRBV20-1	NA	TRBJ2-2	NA	CSARTGMSNTGELFF	TGCAGTGCACGAACAGGGATGTCGAACACCGGGGAGCTGTTTTTT
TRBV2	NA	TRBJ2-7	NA	CASSGPGRSYEQYF	TGTGCCAGCAGTGGTCCGGGCAGGAGCTACGAGCAGTACTTC
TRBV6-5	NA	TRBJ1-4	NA	CASSYSIWTTNEKLFF	TGTGCCAGCAGTTACTCTATCTGGACCACTAATGAAAAACTGTTTTTT
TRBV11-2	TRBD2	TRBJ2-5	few	CASSGGEEDQETQYF	TGTGCCAGCAGCGGGGGGGAGGAGGACCAAGAGACCCAGTACTTC
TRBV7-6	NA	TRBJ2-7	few	CASTQAPLYEQYF	TGTGCCAGCACCCAGGCCCCCCTTTACGAGCAGTACTTC
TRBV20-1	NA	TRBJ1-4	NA	CSARDLRVKEKLFF	TGCAGTGCTAGAGATCTGAGGGTTAAGGAAAAACTGTTTTTT
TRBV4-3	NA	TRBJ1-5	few	CASSQGHSNQPQHF	TGCGCCAGCAGCCAAGGTCACAGCAATCAGCCCCAGCATTTT
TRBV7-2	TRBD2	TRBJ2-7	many	CASSPWQREGSEQYF	TGTGCCAGCAGCCCCTGGCAGCGGGAGGGCTCCGAGCAGTACTTC
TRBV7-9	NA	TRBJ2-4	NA	CASSFRGPNNIQYF	TGTGCCAGCAGCTTTCGTGGACCTAACAACATTCAGTACTTC
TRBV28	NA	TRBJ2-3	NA	CASGRPGAGTDTQYF	TGTGCCAGCGGGCGCCCGGGGGCTGGCACAGATACGCAGTATTTT
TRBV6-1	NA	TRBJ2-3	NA	CASSVKTDTQYF	TGTGCCAGCAGTGTGAAGACAGATACGCAGTATTTT
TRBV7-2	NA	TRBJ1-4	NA	CASSLRVTTNEKLFF	TGTGCCAGCAGCCTGAGGGTGACAACTAATGAAAAACTGTTTTTT
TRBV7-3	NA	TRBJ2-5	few	CASSRPGPQETQYF	TGTGCCAGCAGCCGACCAGGCCCCCAAGAGACCCAGTACTTC
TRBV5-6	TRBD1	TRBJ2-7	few	CASSTGTGVSYEQYF	TGTGCCAGCAGCACGGGGACAGGGGTCTCCTACGAGCAGTACTTC